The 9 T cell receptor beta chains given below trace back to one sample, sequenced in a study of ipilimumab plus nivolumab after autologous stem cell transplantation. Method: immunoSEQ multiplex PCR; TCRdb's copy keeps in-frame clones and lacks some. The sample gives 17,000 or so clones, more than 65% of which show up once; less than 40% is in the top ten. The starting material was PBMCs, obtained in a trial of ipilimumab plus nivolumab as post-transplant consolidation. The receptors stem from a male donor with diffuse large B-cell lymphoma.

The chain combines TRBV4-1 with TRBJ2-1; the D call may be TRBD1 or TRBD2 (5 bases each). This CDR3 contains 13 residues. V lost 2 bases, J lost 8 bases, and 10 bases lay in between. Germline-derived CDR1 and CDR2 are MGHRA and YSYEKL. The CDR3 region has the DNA TGCGCCAGCAGCCAAATGGGACGGGATGAGCAGTTCTTC. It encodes CASSQMGRDEQFF.

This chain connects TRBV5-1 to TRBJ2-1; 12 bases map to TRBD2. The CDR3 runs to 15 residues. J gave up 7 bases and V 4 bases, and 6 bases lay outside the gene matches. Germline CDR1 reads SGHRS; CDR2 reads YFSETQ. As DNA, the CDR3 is TGCGCCAGCAGCCCAGTGACTAGCGGGGGAAATGAGCAGTTCTTC. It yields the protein CASSPVTSGGNEQFF.

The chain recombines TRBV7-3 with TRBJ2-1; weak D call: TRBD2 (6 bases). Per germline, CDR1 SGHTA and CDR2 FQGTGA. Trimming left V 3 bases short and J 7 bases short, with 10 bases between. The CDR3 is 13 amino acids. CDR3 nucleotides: TGTGCCAGCAGCTTTAGTAGCGGAAATGAGCAGTTCTTC. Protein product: CASSFSSGNEQFF.

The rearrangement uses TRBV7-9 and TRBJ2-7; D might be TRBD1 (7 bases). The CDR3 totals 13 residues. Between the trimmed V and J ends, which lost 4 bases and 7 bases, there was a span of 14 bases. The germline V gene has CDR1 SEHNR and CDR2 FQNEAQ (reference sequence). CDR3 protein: CASSSMQGGEQYF. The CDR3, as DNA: TGTGCCAGCAGCTCTATGCAGGGGGGTGAGCAGTACTTC.

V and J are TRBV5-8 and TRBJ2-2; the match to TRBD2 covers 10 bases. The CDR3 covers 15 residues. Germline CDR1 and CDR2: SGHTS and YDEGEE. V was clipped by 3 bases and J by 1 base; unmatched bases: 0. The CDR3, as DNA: TGTGCCAGCAGCTCTAGCGGGGGGAACACCGGGGAGCTGTTTTTT. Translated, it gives CASSSSGGNTGELFF.

The CDR3 DNA reads as TGCGCCAGCAGCCAACTCTCGAACACCGGGGAGCTGTTTTTT. As protein: CASSQLSNTGELFF. The gene calls are TRBV4-1 and TRBJ2-2; D is uncertain. The length of the CDR3 is 14 residues. Trimming removed 2 bases at V and 0 bases at J, with 4 bases between. Germline V gene lookup returns CDR1 MGHRA and CDR2 YSYEKL.

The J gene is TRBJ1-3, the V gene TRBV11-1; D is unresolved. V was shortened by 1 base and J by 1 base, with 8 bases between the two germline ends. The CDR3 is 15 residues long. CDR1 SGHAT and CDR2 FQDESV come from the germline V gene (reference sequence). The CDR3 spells CASSLGVGSGNTIYF. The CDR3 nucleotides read TGTGCCAGCAGCTTAGGGGTCGGGTCTGGAAACACCATATATTTT.

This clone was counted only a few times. The CDR3: CASSGRLAGYEQYF. The CDR3, as DNA: TGTGCCAGCAGTGGACGCCTAGCGGGCTACGAGCAGTACTTC. The chain carries TRBV2 and TRBJ2-7; 8 bases match TRBD2. Germline CDR1 and CDR2: SNHLY and FYNNEI. CDR3 size: 14 residues. Losses at the gene ends were 4 bases for V and 3 bases for J; bases not matched to a gene: 5.

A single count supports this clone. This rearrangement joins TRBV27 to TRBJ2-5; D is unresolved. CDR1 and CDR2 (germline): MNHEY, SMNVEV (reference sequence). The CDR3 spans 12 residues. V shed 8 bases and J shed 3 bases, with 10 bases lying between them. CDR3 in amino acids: CASGPIKETQYF. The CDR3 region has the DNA TGTGCCAGCGGGCCGATAAAAGAGACCCAGTACTTC.